These T cell receptor beta chains were read from a single sample in a study of OX40 agonist ivuxolimab in advanced cancers. Assay used: immunoSEQ multiplex PCR; TCRdb lists only in-frame clones, some missing. Of 60,000 to 70,000 clones listed, 80% are singletons. The sequencing used CD4+ or CD8+ T cells sorted from blood, collected in a trial of the OX40 agonist ivuxolimab. The receptor source for this set is an adult with an advanced solid tumor such as melanoma, head and neck, liver or kidney cancer. The CDR3 runs from the conserved cysteine through the conserved F or W.

v_call: TRBV30; cdr3_aa: CAWGTGGSGYTF
v_call: TRBV19; cdr3_aa: CASSPGRPYEQYF
v_call: TRBV10-1; cdr3_aa: CASSAPRDSLNYGYTF
v_call: TRBV5-1; cdr3_aa: CASSFTGTVYNEQFF
v_call: TRBV9; cdr3_aa: CASSVTVMNTEAFF
v_call: TRBV25-1; cdr3_aa: CASRALGGELFF
v_call: TRBV19; cdr3_aa: CASTPTALNTEAFF
v_call: TRBV4-2; cdr3_aa: CASSPGLAGGYQETQYF
v_call: TRBV7-2; cdr3_aa: CASTSWGAGGPSNEQFF
v_call: TRBV15; cdr3_aa: CATSGGGVNTEAFF
v_call: TRBV4-2; cdr3_aa: CASSQDIQRGMTDTQYF
v_call: TRBV11-2; cdr3_aa: CASSRTANYGYTF
v_call: TRBV10-3; cdr3_aa: CAISEGGYNEQFF
v_call: TRBV6-1; cdr3_aa: CASSLTQARTDTQYF
v_call: TRBV7-3; cdr3_aa: CASSRLPHGQGGSDTQYF
v_call: TRBV7-2; cdr3_aa: CASSPDRSGYTF
v_call: TRBV9; cdr3_aa: CASSVDLDRGRKLFF
v_call: TRBV4-1; cdr3_aa: CASSQLDMGLLRSEAFF
v_call: TRBV5-1; cdr3_aa: CASSLGSGGRSYNEQFF
v_call: TRBV7-3; cdr3_aa: CASSLNQGMYGYTF
v_call: TRBV5-1; cdr3_aa: CASSLRTSGGTTDTQYF
v_call: TRBV5-6; cdr3_aa: CASSQTSRTGELFF
v_call: TRBV18; cdr3_aa: CASSPRAQDSTDTQYF
v_call: TRBV19; cdr3_aa: CASSMSPHSNQPQHF
v_call: TRBV5-1; cdr3_aa: CASSLEGQLSYGYTF
v_call: TRBV5-1; cdr3_aa: CASSLVETGEYGYTF
v_call: TRBV4-1; cdr3_aa: CASRRLSTGYSPLHF
v_call: TRBV6-4; cdr3_aa: CASSEASGGANEQFF
v_call: TRBV4-3; cdr3_aa: CASSQDLQASPRYGYTF
v_call: TRBV10-1; cdr3_aa: CATPGRDPNSPLHF
v_call: TRBV10-3; cdr3_aa: CAISESGTGQETQYF
v_call: TRBV5-5; cdr3_aa: CASSLTDSKNEKLFF
v_call: TRBV27; cdr3_aa: CASSPRGGVLNSPLHF
v_call: TRBV10-3; cdr3_aa: CAISEVAPKGTDTQYF
v_call: TRBV5-1; cdr3_aa: CASSPGGTGNTIYF
v_call: TRBV30; cdr3_aa: CAWSGQSNQPQHF
v_call: TRBV15; cdr3_aa: CATSIRTRGQETQYF
v_call: TRBV5-4; cdr3_aa: CASSFERSYGYTF
v_call: TRBV5-8; cdr3_aa: CASSLGLRWGYTF
v_call: TRBV6-6; cdr3_aa: CASSYGGSYEQYF
v_call: TRBV19; cdr3_aa: CASSSRLDFYEQYF
v_call: TRBV9; cdr3_aa: CASSVVGGAGTDTQYF
v_call: TRBV7-9; cdr3_aa: CASSQQGGHGTEAFF
v_call: TRBV19; cdr3_aa: CASSIRGRGTDTQYF
v_call: TRBV2; cdr3_aa: CASSEEFVGAGGYTF
v_call: TRBV5-6; cdr3_aa: CASRRTGGGNTGELFF
v_call: TRBV11-2; cdr3_aa: CASSLDRVANYGYTF
v_call: TRBV18; cdr3_aa: CASSPGNRAADTQYF
v_call: TRBV18; cdr3_aa: CASSQDDRGEKRKLFF
v_call: TRBV4-1; cdr3_aa: CASSPRHTPGASTYNEQFF